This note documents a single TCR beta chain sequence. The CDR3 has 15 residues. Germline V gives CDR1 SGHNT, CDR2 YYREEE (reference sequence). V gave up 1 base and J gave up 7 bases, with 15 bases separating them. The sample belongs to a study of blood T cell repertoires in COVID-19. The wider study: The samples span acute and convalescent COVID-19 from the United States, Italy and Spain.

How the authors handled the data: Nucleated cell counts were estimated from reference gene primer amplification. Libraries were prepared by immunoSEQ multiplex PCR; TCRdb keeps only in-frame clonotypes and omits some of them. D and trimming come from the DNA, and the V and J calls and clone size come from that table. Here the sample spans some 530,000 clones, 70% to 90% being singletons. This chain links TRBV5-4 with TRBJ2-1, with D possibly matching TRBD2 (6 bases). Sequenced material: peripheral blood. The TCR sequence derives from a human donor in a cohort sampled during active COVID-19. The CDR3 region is CASSLRQAGSNEQFF. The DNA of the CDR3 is TGTGCCAGCAGCTTGCGTCAAGCGGGTTCGAATGAGCAGTTCTTC.